These T cell receptor beta chains were read from a single sample in a study of T cell responses to AZD1222 COVID-19 vaccine. TCRdb's table, derived via immunoSEQ multiplex PCR, lists solely in-frame clones and lacks some. The table records approximately 110,000 clones, approximately 90% of them present only once. The sample consisted of peripheral blood, taken on day 0 of AZD1222 vaccination. These receptor sequences come from an adult in good health. The CDR3 runs from the conserved cysteine through the conserved F or W. The D gene is left open where the match is weak. Size tells how often a clone was seen (once, few, many) or the class of an expanded clone, and some rows leave it out.

TGTGCCTGGAGTGTGGTCCCTCGGGGCTTGGGCACAGATACGCAGTATTTT,CAWSVVPRGLGTDTQYF,-,TRBV30,TRBJ2-3,-
TGTGCCAGTAGTCCCGGGGCGGGCAGCTTCTACGAGCAGTACTTC,CASSPGAGSFYEQYF,-,TRBV19,TRBJ2-7,-
TGTGCCAGCAGCTTGGGCGCCAGGGGATTGCCCCTCCACTTT,CASSLGARGLPLHF,-,TRBV5-4,TRBJ1-6,-
TGTGCCAGCAGCTTGGAATCCAGCGGGGGGGAAAAGCAGTTCTTC,CASSLESSGGEKQFF,TRBD2,TRBV5-4,TRBJ2-1,-
TGCGCCAGCAGCTTGGATAAAGACGAGCAGTACTTC,CASSLDKDEQYF,-,TRBV5-1,TRBJ2-7,-
TGCGCCAGCAGTTCACGTCCGAGAGGACGGTCAACGATACTTAATGAAAAACTGTTTTTT,CASSSRPRGRSTILNEKLFF,-,TRBV5-1,TRBJ1-4,-
TGTGCCACCAGTGATCGGGCGGGGGGAGGCAATGAGCAGTTCTTC,CATSDRAGGGNEQFF,TRBD2,TRBV24-1,TRBJ2-1,few
TGTGCCAGCAGCTTTACAATCGGGAGCTACGAGCAGTACTTC,CASSFTIGSYEQYF,-,TRBV7-2,TRBJ2-7,-
TGTGCCAGTACCAATCGTGGGGCATACCAAGAGACCCAGTACTTC,CASTNRGAYQETQYF,-,TRBV19,TRBJ2-5,-
TGTGCCAGCAGCCCGCAACTACCTAAGAACACTGAAGCTTTCTTT,CASSPQLPKNTEAFF,-,TRBV7-8,TRBJ1-1,-
TGTGCCAGCAGCTCCCAAGCGGGTAGGACCTACAATGAGCAGTTCTTC,CASSSQAGRTYNEQFF,-,TRBV7-2,TRBJ2-1,once
TGTGCCAGCAGGATTGGACTTTCCTACGAGCAGTACTTC,CASRIGLSYEQYF,-,TRBV28,TRBJ2-7,-
TGTGCCAGCAGCTCCATCATCACTAGCGGGGGGACCTACGAGCAGTACTTC,CASSSIITSGGTYEQYF,TRBD2,TRBV7-9,TRBJ2-7,-
TGCGCCAGCAGCCCTCGACAGGGTATGATACAGAACACTGAAGCTTTCTTT,CASSPRQGMIQNTEAFF,TRBD1,TRBV5-1,TRBJ1-1,-
TGTGCCAGCAGCCACCTCCGGGACAGGGGAGTCGGTGGAAACACCATATATTTT,CASSHLRDRGVGGNTIYF,TRBD1,TRBV4-2,TRBJ1-3,-
TGCAGCGTGGCCGGGACTAGCGGGGGTACAGATACGCAGTATTTT,CSVAGTSGGTDTQYF,TRBD2,TRBV29-1,TRBJ2-3,-
TGTGCCAGCAGTACGACAGGGGGTCGGGGCTATGGCTACACCTTC,CASSTTGGRGYGYTF,TRBD1,TRBV28,TRBJ1-2,-
TGTGCCAGCAGTTTAGAAGGTCATCCGCCGAGGGATGGTACGCAGTATTTT,CASSLEGHPPRDGTQYF,-,TRBV28,TRBJ2-3,-
TGTGCCAGCAGTTCGGAGGATCAGCCCCAGCATTTT,CASSSEDQPQHF,-,TRBV7-9,TRBJ1-5,few
TGTGCCACCAGCAGCCCCCAGCGGGGTGGTCTGGGCAAAAACATTCAGTACTTC,CATSSPQRGGLGKNIQYF,TRBD2,TRBV15,TRBJ2-4,-
TGTGCCAGTAGCTTCTTATTCAATGAGCAGTTCTTC,CASSFLFNEQFF,-,TRBV19,TRBJ2-1,-
TGTGCCAGCAGCCGGGGAATAGGCACTGAAGCTTTCTTT,CASSRGIGTEAFF,-,TRBV12-3/TRBV12-4,TRBJ1-1,-
TGTGCCAGCAGCTTAGGAGGGGGGACAGCGGTGAACAATGAGCAGTTCTTC,CASSLGGGTAVNNEQFF,-,TRBV5-8,TRBJ2-1,once
TGTGCCACCAGTGACCCTAGCGGGAGGGCCGTAGGCACAGATACGCAGTATTTT,CATSDPSGRAVGTDTQYF,TRBD2,TRBV24-1,TRBJ2-3,-
TGTGCCAGCACCGAGGGGGGGCGGGGAGAGACCCAGTACTTC,CASTEGGRGETQYF,-,TRBV28,TRBJ2-5,few
TGTGCCAGCAGCTTATGGGCAGGGCAGTTCTTC,CASSLWAGQFF,-,TRBV7-8,TRBJ2-1,-
TGTGCCAGCAGTTCCCCCCGGGGACTCGGCACAGATACGCAGTATTTT,CASSSPRGLGTDTQYF,-,TRBV2,TRBJ2-3,-
TGTGCCAGTAGTATAGGGGAAGTCAGAGGTTCTGAAGCTTTCTTT,CASSIGEVRGSEAFF,-,TRBV19,TRBJ1-1,-